This T cell receptor beta chain was profiled in a study of technical replicates of blood from several donors (dated by TCRdb to 2017 to 2019). The protocol used for the library was the immunoSEQ multiplex PCR assay. Imported from immuneACCESS, the table was reduced by TCRdb to in-frame sequences with V and J called. These copies leave out some clones; in studies compared against another copy, an unresolved V gene accounts for under half, and the cause of the remainder is not known. This sample is represented by some 99,000 clones; about 95% of them were singletons. The ten largest clones add up to about 0.21% of the sample. Regarding this clone: Its antigen is still unknown. Base-call qualities are not available, and no considerably larger clone is one nucleotide away.

At the junction V is shortened by 0 bases and J by 1 base, with 6 bases in between. The CDR3 starts with the cysteine, ends with the phenylalanine, and has 14 residues. The DNA shown is the 42-base CDR3, in frame from base 1. Reading the germline V gene gives CDR1 MNHNS and CDR2 SASEGT. The sample was T cells isolated from PBMCs. The clonotype originates from a human donor in good health. Recombination linked TRBV6-1 to TRBJ1-1, with the D gene call left open. The base sequence is TGTGCCAGCAGTGAAGCGTTCGGGAACACTGAAGCTTTCTTT. Its protein is CASSEAFGNTEAFF.